This T cell receptor (beta chain) was recorded in a study of lymphopenia after photon versus proton radiotherapy. Findings of the study overall: After lymphocyte nadir, photon-treated repertoires showed oligoclonal expansion, especially CD8+ Temra. Post-nadir TCR diversity decline inversely tracked overall survival among those who died.

The CDR3 sequence is 16 residues long. The trim removed 0 bases at V and 7 bases at J, leaving 7 bases unmatched. The V gene's germline CDR1 is SGHAT and CDR2 FQNNGV. Generated by immunoSEQ multiplex PCR, the TCRdb table keeps only in-frame clones and is missing some. Of tens of thousands of clones in the sample, about 85% were seen once. Comments on this clone: The antigen is unknown.

This receptor was taken from a man aged 40-49 years with gastric cancer. The sequences come from peripheral blood, collected from a patient treated with photon-based radiotherapy. The chain couples TRBV11-2 to TRBJ2-2; TRBD1 matches 8 bases. This chain's CDR3 is CASSLERGQGSGELFF. Written as DNA, the CDR3 is TGTGCCAGCAGCTTAGAGCGCGGACAGGGTAGCGGGGAGCTGTTTTTT.